This entry concerns a single T cell receptor (beta chain). Its target is not known. 13 Jbeta primers and 60 Vbeta primers were used for the PCR. The assay was immunoSEQ multiplex PCR, and TCRdb's table has in-frame clones only and misses some. The sample lists 220,000 or so clones, more than 65% occurring once. The data were taken from a study of cytomegalovirus exposure and HLA in healthy donors. Study-level results: Later work found most CMV-associated TCR beta chains apparently HLA-restricted. A later analysis reported that several of the most significant clusters appeared to be linked to common viral pathogens, among them Epstein-Barr virus. Later analysis demonstrated an association between a missense DCLRE1C variant and TCR beta V- and J-gene trimming. Confirmation in vitro established that a few CMV-associated chains were specific for CMV antigens.

Germline lookup yields CDR1 PRHDT and CDR2 FYEKMQ (reference sequence). J lost 0 bases, V lost 6 bases, and 13 bases had no gene match. The CDR3 spans 18 residues. The sequenced material came from PBMCs. This TCR was sampled from a man aged 50 or older in good health and CMV-seronegative. The chain is built from TRBV13 and TRBJ2-7; 11 nucleotides agree with TRBD1. The CDR3 spells CASRIVGQGALGSYEQYF. As DNA, the CDR3 is TGTGCCAGCAGAATAGTTGGACAGGGGGCCCTGGGCTCCTACGAGCAGTACTTC.